A single sample gave rise to the 26 T cell receptor beta chains below, sequenced in a study of CD8 T cells in ankylosing spondylitis. Regarding the study as a whole: One TCR beta motif, made up of 7 or 8 highly homologous variants, appeared characteristic of ankylosing spondylitis blood.

Their recognized antigens are unknown. TCRdb called the 5' RACE reads again in MiXCR, with one record for every CDR3 protein. The profile shows just under 550,000 distinct CDR3 sequences, about 12% of them singletons. The sample was blood, either unsorted or a sorted T cell fraction (not recorded which). The receptor set was obtained from a male donor with ankylosing spondylitis.

This clonotype was seen ten or more times. The CDR3 coding sequence is TGCAGCGTTGATCTAGGAGACTCCTACAATGAGCAGTTCTTC. Translating gives CSVDLGDSYNEQFF. The chain combines TRBV29-1 with TRBJ2-1; D is uncertain. Germline V gives CDR1 SQVTM, CDR2 ANQGSEA. The CDR3 spans 14 residues. The V end lost 3 bases, the J end lost 0 bases, and 9 bases lay between the germline ends.

The chain employs TRBV10-3 and TRBJ1-1, with TRBD1 matching over 11 bases. Germline V CDR1 and CDR2: ENHRY, SYGVKD. This CDR3 has 13 residues. V shed 6 bases and J 5 bases; nucleotides not matched to a gene: 2. CDR3 bases: TGTGCCATCAGGGGACAGGGGGAGACTGAAGCTTTCTTT. Its translation is CAIRGQGETEAFF.

This clonotype showed up just a few times. The genes are TRBV24-1 and TRBJ2-1, with TRBD2 as a possible D gene (6 bases). Germline values: CDR1 KGHDR, CDR2 SFDVKD. The CDR3 covers 14 residues. Trimming took 9 bases from V and 7 from J, leaving 18 bases between them. The CDR3 region is CATELPGTYNEQFF. The CDR3 DNA reads TGTGCCACCGAGCTCCCGGGGACTTATAATGAGCAGTTCTTC.

This clonotype was detected a few times. This sequence joins TRBV7-8 and TRBJ2-1, with 13 bases that match TRBD2. The trim removed 1 base at V and 7 bases at J, leaving 4 bases unmatched. Germline V gene lookup returns CDR1 SGHVS and CDR2 FQNEAQ. The CDR3 runs to 16 residues. The CDR3 coding sequence is TGTGCCAGCAGCTTAGAAGGACTAGCGGGAGTGAATGAGCAGTTCTTC. Encoded protein: CASSLEGLAGVNEQFF.

This clonotype was counted many times. This rearrangement joins TRBV7-9 to TRBJ2-5; the match to TRBD1 covers 8 bases. The V segment lost 3 bases and the J segment 0 bases; nucleotides outside the gene matches: 3. The CDR3 sequence is 15 residues long. The germline CDR1 and CDR2 sequences are SEHNR and FQNEAQ (reference sequence). The CDR3 protein is CASSLGQEYQETQYF. CDR3 in DNA: TGTGCCAGCAGCTTGGGACAGGAGTACCAAGAGACCCAGTACTTC.

This clonotype was counted only a few times. The gene calls are TRBV7-2 and TRBJ1-5; a possible D gene is TRBD1 (5 bases). The CDR3 sequence is 15 residues long. Per the germline V gene, CDR1 is SGHTA and CDR2 is FQGNSA. V lost 5 bases, J lost 3 bases, and 14 bases lay in between. The CDR3 bases are TGTGCCAGCAGCCGAGGACGGGGGGTCAATCAGCCCCAGCATTTT. Translated, it gives CASSRGRGVNQPQHF.

This clonotype was counted ten times or more. The CDR3 loop is CASSLSSYEQYV. The CDR3 bases are TGTGCCAGCAGCCTGAGCTCCTACGAGCAGTACGTC. The chain combines TRBV11-3 with TRBJ2-7, with no clear D. V was shortened by 5 bases and J by 0 bases, with 5 bases between the two germline ends. The CDR3 spans 12 residues. Germline CDR1 and CDR2: SGHNT and YENEEA.

This clonotype was observed once. The chain links TRBV3-1 to TRBJ2-2; D perhaps matches TRBD2 (6 bases). Germline V gene lookup returns CDR1 LGHDT and CDR2 YNNKEL (reference sequence). This CDR3 has 15 residues. V lost 3 bases and J lost 5, with 13 bases in between. CDR3 sequence (DNA): TGTGCCAGCAGCCAGGAACGGCGGGAAACCGGGGAGCTGTTTTTT. Protein product: CASSQERRETGELFF.

This clonotype has a handful of counts. V usage is TRBV4-2 and J usage is TRBJ1-4; TRBD1 is a possible D gene (5 bases). The V and J ends lost 0 bases and 7 bases respectively, with 12 bases between them. The germline CDR1 and CDR2 sequences are LGHNA and YNFKEQ. The CDR3 runs to 15 residues. CDR3 DNA: TGTGCCAGCAGCCAAGATTTAGAGGGGTTTGAAAAACTGTTTTTT. Protein product: CASSQDLEGFEKLFF.

This chain joins TRBV7-2 and TRBJ2-7; 7 nucleotides line up with TRBD1. V trimming: 3 bases; J trimming: 5 bases; junction bases outside the gene matches: 19. Germline V gene data show CDR1 as SGHTA and CDR2 as FQGNSA. The CDR3 is 18 amino acids. CDR3 sequence (DNA): TGTGCCAGCAGCTTTGCTGGTTTCTGGGACAGTAAATCTCACGAGCAGTACGTC. This gives the protein CASSFAGFWDSKSHEQYV.

Written as DNA, the CDR3 is TGTGCCAGCAGCTTGGGGGCAGGGTCGGGCAATCAGCCCCAGCATTTT. This encodes CASSLGAGSGNQPQHF. The genes are TRBV5-6 and TRBJ1-5; D perhaps matches TRBD1 (5 bases). Between the trimmed V and J ends, which lost 0 bases and 2 bases, there was a span of 12 bases. In germline, CDR1 is SGHDT, CDR2 YYEEEE. CDR3 length equals 16 residues.

This clonotype has only a few counts. The chain carries TRBV7-9 and TRBJ1-2, with TRBD1 matching over 9 bases. The CDR3 extends over 16 amino acids. J was trimmed by 7 bases and V by 4 bases; bases with no gene match: 13. Germline V gene sequence: CDR1 SEHNR, CDR2 FQNEAQ (reference sequence). CDR3 sequence: CASSSVMDRGGGGYTF. CDR3 coding DNA: TGTGCCAGCAGCTCAGTAATGGACAGGGGAGGCGGTGGCTACACCTTC.

A few counts support this clonotype. The V call is TRBV2, the J call TRBJ2-7; unclear D gene. CDR1 and CDR2 from the germline V gene are SNHLY and FYNNEI. CDR3 length: 11 residues. Trimming stripped 4 bases from V and 3 bases from J, with 4 bases between. CDR3 DNA: TGTGCCAGCAGTGGGGACTACGAGCAGTACTTC. This encodes CASSGDYEQYF.

This clonotype has only a few counts. The genes are TRBV24-1 and TRBJ1-1; D not resolved. The CDR3 runs 13 residues. V lost 7 bases and J lost 3, with 11 bases in between. Looked up from germline, CDR1 is KGHDR and CDR2 is SFDVKD. The CDR3 DNA reads as TGTGCCACCAGGGCCGGCGCCGACACTGAAGCTTTCTTT. This translates into CATRAGADTEAFF.

This clonotype was picked up a small number of times. The V and J genes are TRBV30 and TRBJ2-1, with D possibly being TRBD1 (5 bases). This CDR3 contains 10 residues. Germline V CDR1 and CDR2: GTSNPN, SVGIG (reference sequence). Trimming left V 3 bases short and J 8 bases short, with 5 bases between. The CDR3 protein is CAWRQDEQFF. The CDR3 DNA sequence: TGTGCCTGGAGACAGGATGAGCAGTTCTTC.

V is TRBV5-1 and J is TRBJ1-1; D may be TRBD1 (6 bases). CDR1 SGHRS and CDR2 YFSETQ come from the germline V gene. The CDR3 consists of 15 residues. Trimming shortened V by 6 bases and J by 1 base, and 16 bases separated the two germline ends. In DNA, the CDR3 is TGCGCCAGCACCTCGAGGGGGGAGGCGAACACTGAAGCTTTCTTT. This gives the protein CASTSRGEANTEAFF. Full variable domain (outside the CDR3, taken from reference TRBV5-1 and TRBJ1-1): KAGVTQTPRYLIKTRGQQVTLSCSPISGHRSVSWYQQTPGQGLQFLFEYFSETQRNKGNFPGRFSGRQFSNSRSEMNVSTLELGDSALYLCASTSRGEANTEAFFGQGTRLTVV.

V gene TRBV27 combines with J gene TRBJ2-7, with unresolved D. Germline V lookup: CDR1 MNHEY, CDR2 SMNVEV (reference sequence). The CDR3 is made up of 14 amino acids. V was pared by 4 bases and J by 6 bases, with 16 bases between. Written as DNA, the CDR3 is TGTGCCAGCAGTTCCGGGTCTTGGTCGGGCGAGCAGTACGTC. It yields the protein CASSSGSWSGEQYV.

In this sample, this clonotype turned up many times. The CDR3 region has the DNA TGCAGCGCGACGGGACAGGGGGACCCCTACGAGCAGTACTTC. This translates into CSATGQGDPYEQYF. The rearrangement uses TRBV29-1 and TRBJ2-7, with 11 bases identical to TRBD1. Germline V gives CDR1 SQVTM, CDR2 ANQGSEA. The V and J ends lost 7 bases and 2 bases, in that order; junction bases with no gene match: 7. The CDR3 spans 14 residues.

This clonotype was detected ten times or more. The rearrangement joins TRBV5-1 to TRBJ2-1; TRBD1 agrees at 8 bases. Per germline, CDR1 SGHRS and CDR2 YFSETQ. This CDR3 region has 12 residues. Trimming took 6 bases from V and 8 from J; bases not matched to a gene: 4. CDR3 sequence: CASTDREDEQFF. The CDR3 DNA is TGCGCCAGCACGGACAGGGAGGATGAGCAGTTCTTC. Variable domain in full (rest from reference TRBV5-1 and TRBJ2-1): KAGVTQTPRYLIKTRGQQVTLSCSPISGHRSVSWYQQTPGQGLQFLFEYFSETQRNKGNFPGRFSGRQFSNSRSEMNVSTLELGDSALYLCASTDREDEQFFGPGTRLTVL.

The V gene is TRBV7-9, the J gene TRBJ1-1; D unclear. V was clipped by 4 bases and J by 0 bases, with 15 bases between them. The germline V gene encodes CDR1 SEHNR and CDR2 FQNEAQ (reference sequence). The CDR3 length is 16 residues. This chain's CDR3 is CASSSDMFSLNTEAFF. Written as DNA, the CDR3 is TGTGCCAGCAGCTCTGACATGTTTTCTTTGAACACTGAAGCTTTCTTT.

V usage is TRBV7-9 and J usage is TRBJ2-5; D is uncertain. The germline gives CDR1 SEHNR, CDR2 FQNEAQ (reference sequence). Trimming took off 0 bases at V and 2 bases at J, with 10 bases between the two ends. CDR3 size: 15 residues. The CDR3 is CASSLARLRQETQYF. CDR3 nucleotides: TGTGCCAGCAGCTTAGCGAGGTTGCGGCAAGAGACCCAGTACTTC.

The DNA of the CDR3 is TGCAGTGCCGAAGGGGGAGCAGCCTACAATGAGCAGTTCTTC. This codes for CSAEGGAAYNEQFF. The chain recombines TRBV20-1 with TRBJ2-1, with a possible D match to TRBD1 (6 bases). The CDR3 is 14 residues long. From germline, CDR1 is DFQATT and CDR2 SNEGSKA (reference sequence). The V gene lost 6 bases and the J gene lost 2 bases, with 14 bases spanning the gap.

The V call is TRBV18, the J call TRBJ2-7; 12 bases are a match to TRBD1. The germline V gene has CDR1 KGHSH and CDR2 LQKENI. The CDR3 length is 16 residues. V lost 8 bases and J lost 5; bases outside the gene matches: 13. CDR3 sequence reads: CASSRDRGQGGDEQYV. The CDR3 nucleotides read TGTGCCAGCAGCCGGGACAGGGGGCAAGGTGGCGACGAGCAGTACGTC.

The rearrangement uses TRBV20-1 and TRBJ2-3; TRBD1 is a possible D gene (5 bases). Trimming took off 3 bases at V and 6 bases at J, with 19 bases between the two ends. The CDR3 extends over 15 amino acids. Germline V gene data show CDR1 as DFQATT and CDR2 as SNEGSKA (reference sequence). As DNA, the CDR3 is TGCAGTGCTAGGCAGCAGGGAAACTTCTGGGATACGCAGTATTTT. Translating gives CSARQQGNFWDTQYF.

The table lists this clonotype with a few counts. The V and J genes are TRBV3-1 and TRBJ2-7, with 10 bases identical to TRBD2. V was pared by 6 bases and J by 2 bases, with 7 bases of the junction left unmatched. The CDR3 has 15 residues. CDR1 and CDR2 from the germline V gene are LGHDT and YNNKEL (reference sequence). The CDR3 nucleotides read TGTGCCAGCAGGGATGGACTAGCGGAAACCTACGAGCAGTACTTC. It encodes CASRDGLAETYEQYF.

The J gene is TRBJ1-2, the V gene TRBV7-2; no definite D call. This CDR3 contains 12 residues. CDR1 SGHTA and CDR2 FQGNSA come from the germline V gene. The V end was cut by 3 bases, the J end by 7 bases, with 9 bases between. CDR3 DNA sequence: TGTGCCAGCAGCTTCTCAGTGACTGGCTACACCTTC. Its protein product is CASSFSVTGYTF.